The 7 T cell receptor beta chains in this list originate from one sample, sequenced in a study of monozygotic twins with inflammatory bowel disease. TCRdb re-called the 5' RACE reads; every CDR3 protein appears as one record, without DNA. In total, the table holds just over 300,000 distinct CDR3 sequences. The sequenced sample was blood. The receptors stem from a human donor with ulcerative colitis or Crohn's disease, or a healthy co-twin of an affected twin (not recorded which).

The V gene is TRBV12-5, the J gene TRBJ2-2. The CDR3 has 15 amino acids. CDR1 and CDR2 (germline): LGHNT, FRNRAP. CDR3 amino acids: CASGLWTINTGELFF.

V and J are TRBV7-2 and TRBJ2-7; TCRdb designates TRBD2, a call that cannot be tested without DNA. The CDR3 consists of 16 residues. Germline assignment: CDR1 SGHTA and CDR2 FQGNSA. CDR3 protein: CASSLSLLAGTYEQYF.

This chain uses TRBV9 with TRBJ2-1; TCRdb names TRBD2, which stays unverified in the absence of DNA. Germline loops: CDR1 SGDLS, CDR2 YYNGEE. This CDR3 comprises 16 residues. CDR3 residues: CASSVDPTISYNEQFF. Using reference TRBV9 and TRBJ2-1 for the parts outside the CDR3, the full variable domain is DSGVTQTPKHLITATGQRVTLRCSPRSGDLSVYWYQQSLDQGLQFLIQYYNGEERAKGNILERFSAQQFPDLHSELNLSSLELGDSALYFCASSVDPTISYNEQFFGPGTRLTVL.

This chain's CDR3 is CATSDPTVTNEKLFF. The chain employs TRBV24-1 and TRBJ1-4; lacking DNA, the TRBD1 call made by TCRdb goes unchecked. This CDR3 region has 15 residues. Germline lookup yields CDR1 KGHDR and CDR2 SFDVKD.

The CDR3 is CSARDLPGYGYTF. The chain recombines TRBV20-1 with TRBJ1-2; TCRdb's D gene call, TRBD1, goes unchecked for lack of DNA. Per the germline V gene, CDR1 is DFQATT and CDR2 is SNEGSKA (reference sequence). CDR3 size: 13 residues.

The V and J genes are TRBV4-2 and TRBJ2-5; the TCRdb D gene call, TRBD2, has no DNA to confirm it. The germline V gene has CDR1 LGHNA and CDR2 YNFKEQ. The CDR3 loop spans 17 amino acids. CDR3 region: CASSQSTSGSTQETQYF.

The chain is built from TRBV28 and TRBJ2-1; the D call from TCRdb, TRBD2, cannot be confirmed without DNA. The CDR3 has 15 amino acids. CDR1 and CDR2 from the germline V gene are MDHEN and SYDVKM. The CDR3 region is CASSLGTSGRDEQFF.